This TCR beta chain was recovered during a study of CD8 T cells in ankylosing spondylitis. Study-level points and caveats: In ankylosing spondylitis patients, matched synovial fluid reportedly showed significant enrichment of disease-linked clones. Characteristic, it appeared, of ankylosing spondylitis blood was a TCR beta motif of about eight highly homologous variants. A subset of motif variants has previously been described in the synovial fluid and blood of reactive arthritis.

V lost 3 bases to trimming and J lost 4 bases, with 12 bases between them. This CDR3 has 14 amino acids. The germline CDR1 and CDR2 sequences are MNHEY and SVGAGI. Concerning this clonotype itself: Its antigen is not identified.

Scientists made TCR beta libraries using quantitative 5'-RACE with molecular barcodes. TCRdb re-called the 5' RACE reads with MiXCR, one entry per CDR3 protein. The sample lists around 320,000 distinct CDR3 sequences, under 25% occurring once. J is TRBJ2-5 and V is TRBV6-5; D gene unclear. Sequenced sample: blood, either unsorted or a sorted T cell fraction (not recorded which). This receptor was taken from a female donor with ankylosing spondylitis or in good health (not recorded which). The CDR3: CASSYPGPGETQYF. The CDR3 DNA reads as TGTGCCAGCAGTTATCCCGGGCCCGGAGAGACCCAGTACTTC.